The 13 T cell receptor beta chains below come from one sample, sequenced in a study of T-cell memory formation after mild COVID-19. Using its own MiXCR run on the 5' RACE reads, TCRdb lists one record per CDR3 protein. The profile shows roughly 600,000 distinct CDR3 sequences, more than 15% of them singletons. The sample taken for sequencing was PBMCs or a T cell subset sorted from them (not recorded which). These receptors were collected from an adult woman who had mild COVID-19 (a few samples of this study predate the infection). Cell type and time point are not known.

The CDR3 loop is CASSLSGGYTDTQYF. As DNA, the CDR3 is TGTGCCAGCAGTCTTAGCGGGGGATACACAGATACGCAGTATTTT. The chain has TRBV12-3 or TRBV12-4 and TRBJ2-3; 9 bases fit TRBD2. This CDR3 has 15 amino acids. The V and J ends lost 5 bases and 2 bases, in that order; junction bases with no gene match: 5.

This clonotype has only a few counts. The V call is TRBV4-3, the J call TRBJ2-5; 7 nucleotides agree with TRBD1. The CDR3 length is 14 residues. V lost 0 bases to trimming and J lost 12 bases; unmatched junction nucleotides: 10. The V gene's germline CDR1 is LGHNA and CDR2 YSLEER. CDR3: CASSQEWDQGEKYF. In DNA, the CDR3 is TGCGCCAGCAGCCAAGAGTGGGACCAGGGGGAGAAGTACTTC.

This chain joins TRBV9 and TRBJ2-2; D possibly corresponds to TRBD1 (5 bases). This CDR3 region has 18 residues. V was cut by 0 bases and J by 1 base, with 16 bases left in between. Germline V gives CDR1 SGDLS, CDR2 YYNGEE. DNA for the CDR3: TGTGCCAGCAGCGTAGTCCCTTTTACAGGCCTGAACACCGGGGAGCTGTTTTTT. Its protein product is CASSVVPFTGLNTGELFF. Filled out from reference TRBV9 and TRBJ2-2, the complete variable domain reads DSGVTQTPKHLITATGQRVTLRCSPRSGDLSVYWYQQSLDQGLQFLIQYYNGEERAKGNILERFSAQQFPDLHSELNLSSLELGDSALYFCASSVVPFTGLNTGELFFGEGSRLTVL.

In this sample, this clonotype turned up a few times. The rearrangement links TRBV7-2 to TRBJ2-1; TRBD2 agrees at 10 bases. The trim removed 5 bases at V and 8 bases at J, leaving 15 bases unmatched. The germline V gene encodes CDR1 SGHTA and CDR2 FQGNSA. The CDR3 contains 17 residues. As DNA, the CDR3 is TGTGCCAGCAGCCGTTATAGCGGGAGGATGGTGGCCGATGAGCAGTTCTTC. Protein product: CASSRYSGRMVADEQFF.

This clonotype has only a few counts. V gene TRBV4-3 combines with J gene TRBJ2-2; D may be TRBD1 (6 bases). V was shortened by 0 bases and J by 1 base, with 15 bases between the two germline ends. Looked up from germline, CDR1 is LGHNA and CDR2 is YSLEER. CDR3 size: 18 residues. CDR3 protein: CASSQDFRWDKNTGELFF. Written as DNA, the CDR3 is TGCGCCAGCAGCCAAGATTTTAGGTGGGACAAGAACACCGGGGAGCTGTTTTTT.

The sample holds many counts of this clonotype. The V and J genes are TRBV5-1 and TRBJ2-5; D not certain. The V gene's germline CDR1 is SGHRS and CDR2 YFSETQ. The CDR3 is 12 amino acids. V was cut by 3 bases and J by 0 bases, with 3 bases left in between. The CDR3 spells CASSSNQETQYF. The DNA for the CDR3 is TGCGCCAGCAGCTCGAACCAAGAGACCCAGTACTTC.

The rearrangement uses TRBV10-3 and TRBJ1-3; D gene unclear. Germline CDR1 is ENHRY and CDR2 is SYGVKD. The CDR3 has 16 residues. Trimming left V 3 bases short and J 4 bases short, with 16 bases between. CDR3 nucleotide sequence: TGTGCCATCAGTGATAAGTCGCGGCCGTCGGGAAACACCATATATTTT. This gives the protein CAISDKSRPSGNTIYF.

The V and J genes are TRBV19 and TRBJ1-1; D not certain. The germline V gene has CDR1 LNHDA and CDR2 SQIVND (reference sequence). The CDR3 runs to 13 residues. Trimming cost V 5 bases and J 7 bases, with 14 bases left between them. Here the CDR3 reads CASSPRSQVEAFF. The CDR3 nucleotides read TGTGCCAGTAGTCCCCGGTCCCAGGTTGAAGCTTTCTTT.

This clonotype turned up a few times. The chain is built from TRBV12-3 or TRBV12-4 and TRBJ2-3; TRBD2 agrees at 9 bases. V shed 7 bases and J 1 base; nucleotides not matched to a gene: 6. CDR3 length: 15 residues. The CDR3: CASTLRTSGTDTQYF. CDR3 DNA: TGTGCCAGCACCCTTAGGACTAGCGGCACAGATACGCAGTATTTT.

This clonotype has at least ten counts. This chain joins TRBV5-1 and TRBJ2-1, with D tentatively TRBD1 (6 bases). Trimming took 4 bases from V and 8 from J, leaving 10 bases between them. CDR1 is SGHRS, CDR2 YFSETQ, per germline. This CDR3 is built from 12 residues. Written as DNA, the CDR3 is TGCGCCAGCAGCACACAGGGATATGAGCAGTTCTTC. Residues: CASSTQGYEQFF.

This clonotype was seen a handful of times. The V and J genes are TRBV2 and TRBJ2-7, with no clear D. Germline-derived CDR1 and CDR2 are SNHLY and FYNNEI. This CDR3 region has 12 residues. V lost 2 bases and J lost 2, with 4 bases in between. The CDR3 DNA reads as TGTGCCAGCAGTGAACAGGCCTACGAGCAGTACTTC. Its protein is CASSEQAYEQYF.

This chain connects TRBV19 to TRBJ1-1, with D hard to call. The CDR3 extends over 14 amino acids. In germline, CDR1 is LNHDA, CDR2 SQIVND (reference sequence). Trimming stripped 3 bases from V and 7 bases from J, with 15 bases between. The CDR3 spells CASSIGQQLGEAFF. Written as DNA, the CDR3 is TGTGCCAGTAGTATCGGGCAGCAACTTGGTGAAGCTTTCTTT.

The rearrangement joins TRBV4-1 to TRBJ1-5; D is unclear. The V and J ends lost 4 bases and 4 bases respectively, with 14 bases between them. This CDR3 comprises 15 residues. Germline-derived CDR1 and CDR2 are MGHRA and YSYEKL. The CDR3 nucleotides are TGCGCCAGCAGCCCAGACTGGGAACTGAATCAGCCCCAGCATTTT. Encoded protein: CASSPDWELNQPQHF.